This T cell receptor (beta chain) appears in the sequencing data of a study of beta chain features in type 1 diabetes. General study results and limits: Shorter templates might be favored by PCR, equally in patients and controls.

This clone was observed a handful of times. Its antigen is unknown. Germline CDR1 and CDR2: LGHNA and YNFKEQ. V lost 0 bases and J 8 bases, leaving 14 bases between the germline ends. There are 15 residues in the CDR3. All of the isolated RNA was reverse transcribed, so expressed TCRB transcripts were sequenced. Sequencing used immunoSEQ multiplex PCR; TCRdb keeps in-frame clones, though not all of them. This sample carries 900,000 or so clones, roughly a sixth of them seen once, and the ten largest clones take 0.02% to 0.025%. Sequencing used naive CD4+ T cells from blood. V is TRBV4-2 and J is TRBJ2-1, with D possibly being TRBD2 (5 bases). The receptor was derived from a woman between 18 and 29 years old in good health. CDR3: CASSQEARTRDEQFF. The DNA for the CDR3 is TGTGCCAGCAGCCAAGAGGCGCGGACTCGTGATGAGCAGTTCTTC.